The 27 T cell receptor beta chains below all came from one sample that was sequenced in a study of cytomegalovirus exposure and HLA in healthy donors. PCR primers comprised 60 Vbeta and 13 Jbeta primers. Repertoires were generated with immunoSEQ multiplex PCR, while TCRdb's copy carries only in-frame clones and drops some. The data contain approximately 140,000 clones, approximately 80% of them singletons. Sequencing was done on a sample of PBMCs. These receptors came from a woman aged 60 to 75 in good health and CMV-seronegative.

This clone was found a few times. The chain is built from TRBV15 and TRBJ1-6; tentative D call: TRBD1 (6 bases). V lost 2 bases, J lost 7 bases, and 15 bases lay in between. Germline CDR1 and CDR2: LNHNV and YYDKDF (reference sequence). The CDR3 is made up of 16 amino acids. The CDR3 loop is CATSRSTGGSNSPLHF. CDR3 nucleotides: TGTGCCACCAGCAGATCGACAGGTGGTTCAAATTCACCCCTCCACTTT.

This chain joins TRBV13 and TRBJ2-2; possibly TRBD2 for D (5 bases). The V end lost 1 base, the J end lost 3 bases, and 12 bases lay between the germline ends. This CDR3 comprises 16 residues. Germline values: CDR1 PRHDT, CDR2 FYEKMQ (reference sequence). The CDR3 loop is CASSLAPGVDTGELFF. Here the CDR3 DNA reads TGTGCCAGCAGCTTAGCCCCCGGGGTTGACACCGGGGAGCTGTTTTTT.

This clone appeared a single time. This rearrangement joins TRBV7-9 to TRBJ2-1; tentative D call: TRBD2 (6 bases). The CDR3 loop spans 14 amino acids. Looked up from germline, CDR1 is SEHNR and CDR2 is FQNEAQ (reference sequence). The V and J ends lost 5 bases and 0 bases respectively, with 8 bases between them. The CDR3, as DNA: TGTGCCAGCAGCCGTAGCGGCTCCTACAATGAGCAGTTCTTC. It encodes CASSRSGSYNEQFF.

V usage is TRBV27 and J usage is TRBJ2-2, with 7 bases that match TRBD1. V lost 6 bases to trimming and J lost 4 bases; unmatched junction nucleotides: 8. The germline V gene encodes CDR1 MNHEY and CDR2 SMNVEV (reference sequence). This CDR3 comprises 15 residues. The CDR3 nucleotides are TGTGCCAGCAGCTCCCCCGGGACAGTCACCGGGGAGCTGTTTTTT. Translated, it gives CASSSPGTVTGELFF.

This clone was picked up a small number of times. This rearrangement joins TRBV15 to TRBJ2-3; 9 bases fit TRBD2. The ends lost 0 bases at V and 4 bases at J; junction bases unmatched: 5. Per the germline V gene, CDR1 is LNHNV and CDR2 is YYDKDF (reference sequence). The CDR3 is 16 amino acids. The CDR3 DNA sequence: TGTGCCACCAGCAGAGATATAGCGGGAGAAGCAGATACGCAGTATTTT. Translated, it gives CATSRDIAGEADTQYF.

This clone has more than one count but fewer than ten. The chain joins TRBV10-3 to TRBJ2-7, with TRBD2 matching 8 bases. The germline CDR1 and CDR2 sequences are ENHRY and SYGVKD. With V trimmed by 7 bases and J by 6 bases, 11 bases remained unmatched. There are 14 residues in the CDR3. Here the CDR3 DNA reads TGTGCCATCACGGCGGGGGGTGTTGCGGGCGAGCAGTACTTC. Amino acids: CAITAGGVAGEQYF.

The chain carries TRBV5-1 and TRBJ2-2; TRBD2 matches 9 bases. J was trimmed by 2 bases and V by 0 bases; bases with no gene match: 5. Germline V lookup: CDR1 SGHRS, CDR2 YFSETQ. The CDR3 is 17 amino acids. CDR3 bases: TGCGCCAGCAGCTTGGAAGCTAGCGGGACCAACACCGGGGAGCTGTTTTTT. Protein product: CASSLEASGTNTGELFF. Using reference TRBV5-1 and TRBJ2-2 for the parts outside the CDR3, the full variable domain is KAGVTQTPRYLIKTRGQQVTLSCSPISGHRSVSWYQQTPGQGLQFLFEYFSETQRNKGNFPGRFSGRQFSNSRSEMNVSTLELGDSALYLCASSLEASGTNTGELFFGEGSRLTVL.

The rearrangement joins TRBV27 to TRBJ1-2; D not resolved. Germline V gene lookup returns CDR1 MNHEY and CDR2 SMNVEV (reference sequence). The CDR3 totals 13 residues. V was shortened by 6 bases and J by 3 bases, with 11 bases between the two germline ends. The CDR3 DNA sequence: TGTGCCAGCAGCTCGAACAGTTACTATGGCTACACCTTC. It codes for CASSSNSYYGYTF.

V is TRBV19 and J is TRBJ2-5; TRBD1 matches at 9 bases. The CDR3 contains 13 residues. J was trimmed by 6 bases and V by 8 bases; bases with no gene match: 7. The germline CDR1 and CDR2 sequences are LNHDA and SQIVND (reference sequence). The CDR3 region has the DNA TGTGCCAGTGAGGGACAGGGTTTGAAGACCCAGTACTTC. Translated: CASEGQGLKTQYF. Full variable domain (rest looked up from reference TRBV19 and TRBJ2-5): DGGITQSPKYLFRKEGQNVTLSCEQNLNHDAMYWYRQDPGQGLRLIYYSQIVNDFQKGDIAEGYSVSREKKESFPLTVTSAQKNPTAFYLCASEGQGLKTQYFGPGTRLLVL.

The V and J genes are TRBV11-2 and TRBJ2-3; possibly TRBD1 for D (6 bases). This CDR3 is built from 17 residues. V was cut by 0 bases and J by 2 bases, with 15 bases left in between. The germline CDR1 and CDR2 sequences are SGHAT and FQNNGV. The CDR3 region has the DNA TGTGCCAGCAGCTTAGACCGGACAGAGTATCTCACAGATACGCAGTATTTT. It yields the protein CASSLDRTEYLTDTQYF.

Here the CDR3 DNA reads TGTGCCTGGAGGGGAGGGGGGGGGCCCTACAATGAGCAGTTCTTC. The encoded protein is CAWRGGGGPYNEQFF. The chain has TRBV30 and TRBJ2-1; a weak D match, TRBD2 (7 bases). Germline V gives CDR1 GTSNPN, CDR2 SVGIG (reference sequence). The CDR3 contains 15 residues. Trimming stripped 3 bases from V and 2 bases from J, with 14 bases between.

In regard to this clone: This sample includes further DNA sequences coding for the same CDR3. The CDR3 nucleotides are TGTGCCAGCAGCTTAGGACTAGCCACAGATACGCAGTATTTT. Protein sequence: CASSLGLATDTQYF. The rearrangement links TRBV7-3 to TRBJ2-3; the match to TRBD2 covers 8 bases. The length of the CDR3 is 14 residues. V trimming: 2 bases; J trimming: 2 bases; junction bases outside the gene matches: 0. In germline, CDR1 is SGHTA, CDR2 FQGTGA.

The chain joins TRBV4-1 to TRBJ2-5, with 8 bases lining up with TRBD2. The CDR3 covers 12 residues. Germline V lookup: CDR1 MGHRA, CDR2 YSYEKL. Trimming took 3 bases from V and 11 from J; bases not matched to a gene: 5. CDR3 residues: CASSQVAGRQYF. The CDR3, as DNA: TGCGCCAGCAGCCAGGTAGCGGGAAGGCAGTACTTC.

The chain uses TRBV2 and TRBJ2-7; the D gene is possibly TRBD2 (5 bases). Trimming shortened V by 3 bases and J by 4 bases, and 19 bases separated the two germline ends. Germline loops: CDR1 SNHLY, CDR2 FYNNEI. CDR3 size: 16 residues. The CDR3 loop is CASSDPGSGGLYEQYF. The CDR3 DNA follows: TGTGCCAGCAGTGACCCGGGCTCGGGCGGGTTGTACGAGCAGTACTTC.

The V call is TRBV4-1, the J call TRBJ2-1; 7 nucleotides align to TRBD2. V gave up 4 bases and J gave up 0 bases; unmatched junction bases: 3. Germline loops: CDR1 MGHRA, CDR2 YSYEKL. The CDR3 spans 15 residues. CDR3 sequence (DNA): TGCGCCAGCAGCCCAGCGGGGAGCTCCTACAATGAGCAGTTCTTC. Protein product: CASSPAGSSYNEQFF.

The V and J genes are TRBV28 and TRBJ2-7; 8 bases fit TRBD1. Germline trimming cut 6 bases from V and 0 bases from J; bases unmatched to any gene: 4. The CDR3 is made up of 14 amino acids. Germline loops: CDR1 MDHEN, CDR2 SYDVKM. The CDR3 reads CASRRQGASYEQYF. The CDR3 coding sequence is TGTGCCAGCAGACGTCAGGGGGCCTCCTACGAGCAGTACTTC.

This chain connects TRBV28 to TRBJ1-2; D is undetermined. CDR3 size: 12 residues. Per germline, CDR1 MDHEN and CDR2 SYDVKM. V dropped 2 bases and J dropped 2 bases, with 3 bases sitting between them. CDR3 region: CASSLVNYGYTF. In DNA, the CDR3 is TGTGCCAGCAGTTTAGTAAACTATGGCTACACCTTC.

Note on this clone: Other DNA sequences in the sample encode the same CDR3. The chain couples TRBV14 to TRBJ2-2; D gene unclear. V was trimmed by 3 bases and J by 1 base, leaving 6 bases between them. This CDR3 spans 14 amino acids. Germline V gives CDR1 SGHDN, CDR2 FVKESK. This chain's CDR3 is CASSQFRNTGELFF. The CDR3 nucleotides read TGTGCCAGCAGCCAGTTTAGGAACACCGGGGAGCTGTTTTTT.

The chain combines TRBV5-1 with TRBJ1-2; no definite D call. Between the trimmed V and J ends, which lost 0 bases and 4 bases, there was a span of 16 bases. Germline CDR1 is SGHRS and CDR2 is YFSETQ. This CDR3 spans 16 amino acids. In nucleotides, the CDR3 is TGCGCCAGCAGCTTGGCGGCGGATACTGACCTCTATGGCTACACCTTC. This codes for CASSLAADTDLYGYTF.

The chain has TRBV15 and TRBJ2-5; TRBD1 is a possible D gene (6 bases). The end of the DNA is better explained by TRBJ2-7, so the J call may be wrong. The CDR3 has 16 amino acids. Germline-derived CDR1 and CDR2 are LNHNV and YYDKDF (reference sequence). The CDR3 region has the DNA TGTGCCACCAGCAGACACTCCCTGGACAGTACCTACGAGCAGTACTTC. This encodes CATSRHSLDSTYEQYF.

The V gene is TRBV18, the J gene TRBJ2-7, with TRBD2 matching 7 bases. Trimming at V came to 3 bases and at J to 0 bases, leaving 5 bases not matched to a gene. The CDR3 is made up of 15 amino acids. The germline V gene encodes CDR1 KGHSH and CDR2 LQKENI. Here the CDR3 DNA reads TGTGCCAGCTCACCGATCCTAGCGGACTCCTACGAGCAGTACTTC. Amino acid sequence: CASSPILADSYEQYF.

The chain carries TRBV13 and TRBJ2-5; maybe TRBD1 (6 bases). The V gene lost 4 bases and the J gene lost 2 bases, with 8 bases spanning the gap. The CDR3 runs to 13 residues. Germline V gene sequence: CDR1 PRHDT, CDR2 FYEKMQ (reference sequence). CDR3: CASSSDSQETQYF. The CDR3 DNA follows: TGTGCCAGCAGCTCGGACAGTCAAGAGACCCAGTACTTC.

With regard to this clone: The junction and the germline gene differ at one end; a read error may be behind it. V gene TRBV7-7 combines with J gene TRBJ2-5; 10 bases line up with TRBD1. This CDR3 is 15 amino acids long. CDR1 is SSHAT, CDR2 FNYEAQ, per germline (reference sequence). The CDR3 bases are TGTGCTAGCAGCCTAACTCGGACAGGGGGAGAGACCCAGTACTTC. This gives the protein CASSLTRTGGETQYF.

This rearrangement joins TRBV2 to TRBJ1-3, with 7 nucleotides matching TRBD1. The germline V gene has CDR1 SNHLY and CDR2 FYNNEI. This CDR3 has 19 amino acids. The V segment lost 4 bases and the J segment 1 base; nucleotides outside the gene matches: 16. In DNA, the CDR3 is TGTGCCAGCAGTGTAAAGGGGGCGCGACCTCTCGCATCTGGAAACACCATATATTTT. Residues: CASSVKGARPLASGNTIYF.

The genes are TRBV30 and TRBJ2-7, with 7 bases identical to TRBD1. J was trimmed by 0 bases and V by 7 bases; bases with no gene match: 9. This CDR3 is 14 amino acids long. Germline CDR1 and CDR2: GTSNPN and SVGIG (reference sequence). CDR3 in amino acids: CASAGQDNSYEQYF. In nucleotides, the CDR3 is TGTGCCTCCGCTGGACAGGACAACTCCTACGAGCAGTACTTC.

J is TRBJ1-1 and V is TRBV27, with D perhaps matching TRBD1 (5 bases). Deletions cut 11 bases from V and 1 base from J, with 14 bases between. Germline V CDR1 and CDR2: MNHEY, SMNVEV (reference sequence). This CDR3 spans 13 amino acids. In DNA form, the CDR3 reads TGTGCCGTACTCTCTCAGGGGAACACTGAAGCTTTCTTT. Protein sequence: CAVLSQGNTEAFF.

CDR3 in amino acids: CAGGGWEKPYEQYF. The CDR3 region has the DNA TGCGCTGGGGGGGGGTGGGAAAAACCCTACGAGCAGTACTTC. The rearrangement uses TRBV10-2 and TRBJ2-7; 7 bases fit TRBD2. The CDR3 has 14 residues. Germline lookup yields CDR1 WSHSY and CDR2 SAAADI.